This passage covers 29 T cell receptor beta chains from one sample sequenced in a study of blood T cell repertoires in COVID-19. Only in-frame clones appear in the TCRdb table, and some are missing; sequencing was by immunoSEQ multiplex PCR. The sample lists about 120,000 clones; roughly 76% were seen once. Material: peripheral blood. The receptors were gathered from a human donor in a cohort sampled during active COVID-19.

This clone has a single count. The chain carries TRBV7-9 and TRBJ2-5, with 7 bases fitting TRBD1. Trimming cost V 5 bases and J 2 bases; bases outside gene matches: 5. The germline gives CDR1 SEHNR, CDR2 FQNEAQ (reference sequence). The CDR3 has 14 residues. The CDR3 sequence: CASSHWTGQETQYF. DNA of the CDR3: TGTGCCAGCAGCCACTGGACAGGACAAGAGACCCAGTACTTC.

This clone showed up just once. The chain is built from TRBV18 and TRBJ2-7; no clear D gene. V was pared by 8 bases and J by 0 bases, with 14 bases between. The CDR3 spans 14 residues. Germline V lookup: CDR1 KGHSH, CDR2 LQKENI. CDR3 DNA sequence: TGTGCCAGCCCATCGGCAGGTAGCTCCTACGAGCAGTACTTC. This encodes CASPSAGSSYEQYF.

The rearrangement links TRBV11-2 to TRBJ1-6, with 9 bases lining up with TRBD1. Trimming took 5 bases from V and 7 from J; bases not matched to a gene: 6. The CDR3 is 15 amino acids. CDR1 and CDR2 (germline): SGHAT, FQNNGV. The DNA of the CDR3 is TGTGCCAGCAGCCACGGGACAGGGATGAATTCACCCCTCCACTTT. Amino acids: CASSHGTGMNSPLHF.

The chain couples TRBV14 to TRBJ2-7; possible D gene TRBD1, 5 bases. The CDR3 is 13 residues long. The germline V gene encodes CDR1 SGHDN and CDR2 FVKESK. V lost 2 bases and J lost 3, with 8 bases in between. The CDR3 reads CASSQNQGYEQYF. As DNA, the CDR3 is TGTGCCAGCAGCCAAAATCAGGGCTACGAGCAGTACTTC. The full variable domain, rest sourced from reference TRBV14 and TRBJ2-7, is EAGVTQFPSHSVIEKGQTVTLRCDPISGHDNLYWYRRVMGKEIKFLLHFVKESKQDESGMPNNRFLAERTGGTYSTLKVQPAELEDSGVYFCASSQNQGYEQYFGPGTRLTVT.

The V gene is TRBV27, the J gene TRBJ1-2, with TRBD1 matching over 7 bases. CDR1 MNHEY and CDR2 SMNVEV come from the germline V gene (reference sequence). Trimming at V came to 5 bases and at J to 5 bases, leaving 8 bases not matched to a gene. The CDR3 covers 14 residues. The CDR3 reads CASSRDRVEYGYTF. DNA of the CDR3: TGTGCCAGCAGTAGAGACAGGGTGGAATATGGCTACACCTTC.

This sequence joins TRBV2 and TRBJ2-1, with no clear D. CDR3 size: 17 residues. Germline values: CDR1 SNHLY, CDR2 FYNNEI. The V end lost 2 bases, the J end lost 1 base, and 15 bases lay between the germline ends. The CDR3 nucleotides are TGTGCCAGCAGTGAAATTGACGGGTCAGCTTCCTACAATGAGCAGTTCTTC. Amino acid sequence: CASSEIDGSASYNEQFF.

This sequence joins TRBV29-1 and TRBJ2-7, with D tentatively TRBD2 (6 bases). V was cut by 5 bases and J by 0 bases, with 11 bases left in between. Germline CDR1 SQVTM, CDR2 ANQGSEA. The CDR3 loop spans 13 amino acids. The CDR3 reads CSVNAGSSYEQYF. The CDR3 DNA reads TGCAGCGTTAATGCGGGATCCTCCTACGAGCAGTACTTC.

This clone appeared once. The chain links TRBV2 to TRBJ1-3; 9 bases agree with TRBD1. The germline V gene encodes CDR1 SNHLY and CDR2 FYNNEI. Losses at the gene ends were 5 bases for V and 2 bases for J; bases not matched to a gene: 16. There are 19 residues in the CDR3. CDR3 DNA sequence: TGTGCCAGCAGTCCCCGTCCCGGGACAGGGCTCCCTACTGGAAACACCATATATTTT. Translation gives CASSPRPGTGLPTGNTIYF.

The gene calls are TRBV30 and TRBJ2-7; no clear D. V dropped 0 bases and J dropped 2 bases, with 14 bases sitting between them. Germline CDR1 is GTSNPN and CDR2 is SVGIG (reference sequence). CDR3 length: 15 residues. The CDR3 loop is CAWSVQTVTAYEQYF. The CDR3 nucleotides are TGTGCCTGGAGTGTACAGACGGTAACCGCCTACGAGCAGTACTTC.

This chain joins TRBV10-3 and TRBJ1-1; D is ambiguous. CDR3 length equals 14 residues. V lost 0 bases to trimming and J lost 1 base, with 6 bases between them. Per the germline V gene, CDR1 is ENHRY and CDR2 is SYGVKD. The CDR3 reads CAISESTGNTEAFF. CDR3 coding DNA: TGTGCCATCAGTGAGTCAACGGGGAACACTGAAGCTTTCTTT.

The genes are TRBV27 and TRBJ2-7, with D possibly TRBD2 on 5 matching bases. Trimming removed 2 bases from V and 3 bases from J, with 8 bases in between. There are 13 residues in the CDR3. Germline lookup yields CDR1 MNHEY and CDR2 SMNVEV (reference sequence). The CDR3 loop is CASSLLRDYEQYF. Here the CDR3 DNA reads TGTGCCAGCAGTTTACTCCGGGACTACGAGCAGTACTTC.

The chain links TRBV29-1 to TRBJ2-6; TRBD1 matches 8 bases. Germline V lookup: CDR1 SQVTM, CDR2 ANQGSEA. V shed 4 bases and J 0 bases; nucleotides not matched to a gene: 5. CDR3 length equals 16 residues. CDR3 amino acids: CSVGGTGRSGANVLTF. The CDR3 DNA is TGCAGCGTTGGCGGGACAGGTCGCTCTGGGGCCAACGTCCTGACTTTC.

V and J are TRBV9 and TRBJ1-6, with 7 bases matching TRBD1. J gave up 0 bases and V 4 bases, and 1 base lay outside the gene matches. There are 15 residues in the CDR3. CDR1 and CDR2 from the germline V gene are SGDLS and YYNGEE. The CDR3 nucleotides are TGTGCCAGCAGCCAGGGGGACTCCTATAATTCACCCCTCCACTTT. This sequence encodes CASSQGDSYNSPLHF. Together with reference TRBV9 and TRBJ1-6, the CDR3 gives the full variable domain: DSGVTQTPKHLITATGQRVTLRCSPRSGDLSVYWYQQSLDQGLQFLIQYYNGEERAKGNILERFSAQQFPDLHSELNLSSLELGDSALYFCASSQGDSYNSPLHFGNGTRLTVT.

The CDR3 bases are TGTGCCAGCAGTGAAGCGCTTCGACTAGTGGGGTTGCGTGATACGCAGTATTTT. This gives the protein CASSEALRLVGLRDTQYF. The gene calls are TRBV6-1 and TRBJ2-3; the D gene is possibly TRBD2 (6 bases). This CDR3 region has 18 residues. Trimming removed 0 bases at V and 6 bases at J, with 22 bases between. CDR1 is MNHNS, CDR2 SASEGT, per germline.

This chain links TRBV7-6 with TRBJ2-6, with 7 bases identical to TRBD1. V lost 3 bases and J lost 0; bases outside the gene matches: 2. Germline CDR1 and CDR2: SGHVS and FNYEAQ. The CDR3 consists of 16 residues. CDR3 bases: TGTGCCAGCAGCTTCCAGGGGGTCTCTGGGGCCAACGTCCTGACTTTC. This gives the protein CASSFQGVSGANVLTF.

J is TRBJ2-7 and V is TRBV19; TRBD1 might be the D (5 bases). Germline-derived CDR1 and CDR2 are LNHDA and SQIVND (reference sequence). The CDR3 has 13 residues. V shed 7 bases and J shed 6 bases, with 16 bases lying between them. CDR3 sequence: CASTQGGTREQYF. The CDR3 nucleotides are TGTGCCAGTACCCAGGGTGGTACACGCGAGCAGTACTTC.

The V gene is TRBV24-1, the J gene TRBJ2-7, with a tentative D call TRBD1 (7 bases). Germline lookup yields CDR1 KGHDR and CDR2 SFDVKD. The CDR3 consists of 14 residues. V lost 3 bases to trimming and J lost 7 bases, with 15 bases between them. In DNA form, the CDR3 reads TGTGCCACCAGTGATCCACAGCAGGGGGGTGAGCAGTACTTC. Its protein is CATSDPQQGGEQYF.

The V gene is TRBV19, the J gene TRBJ2-7, with D perhaps TRBD2 (5 bases). With 3 bases removed from V and 6 bases from J, the gap between germline ends came to 18 bases. CDR1 and CDR2 (germline): LNHDA, SQIVND (reference sequence). The CDR3 covers 15 residues. CDR3 sequence reads: CASSMGAGSRLEQYF. DNA of the CDR3: TGTGCCAGTAGTATGGGAGCAGGCTCACGCCTCGAGCAGTACTTC.

The rearrangement uses TRBV19 and TRBJ1-6; D not resolved. V was cut by 6 bases and J by 6 bases, with 3 bases left in between. CDR3 length: 11 residues. Germline CDR1 LNHDA, CDR2 SQIVND (reference sequence). This chain's CDR3 is CASSSNSPLHF. In DNA form, the CDR3 reads TGTGCCAGTAGCAGTAATTCACCCCTCCACTTT.

The chain recombines TRBV19 with TRBJ2-3, with TRBD1 matching 7 bases. Losses at the gene ends were 8 bases for V and 2 bases for J; bases not matched to a gene: 10. The CDR3 spans 15 residues. Looked up from germline, CDR1 is LNHDA and CDR2 is SQIVND (reference sequence). CDR3 region: CASRVGDSFTDTQYF. The CDR3 DNA is TGTGCCAGTCGCGTAGGGGACAGCTTCACAGATACGCAGTATTTT.

The count of this clone is one. The chain uses TRBV5-1 and TRBJ1-1, with TRBD1 matching over 7 bases. Looked up from germline, CDR1 is SGHRS and CDR2 is YFSETQ. There are 13 residues in the CDR3. V shed 5 bases and J 8 bases; nucleotides not matched to a gene: 9. In DNA, the CDR3 is TGCGCCAGCAGTTTTACAGGGGCAAAAGAAGCTTTCTTT. This sequence encodes CASSFTGAKEAFF.

The chain is built from TRBV3-1 (or the pseudogene TRBV3-2) and TRBJ1-1; D is ambiguous. This CDR3 comprises 15 residues. Trimming took off 1 base at V and 4 bases at J, with 13 bases between the two ends. CDR1 is LGHDT and CDR2 is YNNKEL in the germline V gene (reference sequence). The CDR3 sequence: CASSQVGGLGTEAFF. CDR3 coding DNA: TGTGCCAGCAGCCAAGTTGGAGGGCTTGGCACTGAAGCTTTCTTT.

As to this clone: This sample also contains other DNA sequences that code for the same CDR3. V usage is TRBV7-9 and J usage is TRBJ2-7; D remains unclear. The V gene's germline CDR1 is SEHNR and CDR2 FQNEAQ (reference sequence). Trimming took off 1 base at V and 5 bases at J, with 15 bases between the two ends. CDR3 length: 15 amino acids. The CDR3 sequence: CASSLGGQSRDEQYF. In DNA form, the CDR3 reads TGTGCCAGCAGCTTAGGTGGTCAGAGTCGGGACGAGCAGTACTTC.

The chain has TRBV7-6 and TRBJ2-1; possible D gene TRBD2, 6 bases. Germline values: CDR1 SGHVS, CDR2 FNYEAQ. This CDR3 has 13 residues. Trimming shortened V by 2 bases and J by 8 bases, and 10 bases separated the two germline ends. The DNA of the CDR3 is TGTGCCAGCAGCTTAACGGGAGACGATGAGCAGTTCTTC. As protein: CASSLTGDDEQFF.

DNA for the CDR3: TGTGCCAGCAGCTTGGCAACCCTTTACGAGCAGTACTTC. Its translation: CASSLATLYEQYF. The rearrangement links TRBV7-2 to TRBJ2-7; D not certain. The V gene's germline CDR1 is SGHTA and CDR2 FQGNSA. The CDR3 sequence is 13 residues long. The ends were cut back, 3 bases at V and 4 bases at J, with 10 bases in the middle. Supplemented by reference TRBV7-2 and TRBJ2-7, the full variable domain reads GAGVSQSPSNKVTEKGKDVELRCDPISGHTALYWYRQSLGQGLEFLIYFQGNSAPDKSGLPSDRFSAERTGGSVSTLTIQRTQQEDSAVYLCASSLATLYEQYFGPGTRLTVT.

This chain joins TRBV3-1 (or the pseudogene TRBV3-2) and TRBJ2-7; 7 nucleotides line up with TRBD1. The CDR3 contains 13 residues. The V gene's germline CDR1 is LGHDT and CDR2 YNNKEL (reference sequence). V lost 3 bases, J lost 5 bases, and 4 bases stayed unmatched. CDR3 DNA sequence: TGTGCCAGCAGCCACCTAACAGGGGACGAGCAGTACTTC. Its translation: CASSHLTGDEQYF.

The chain has TRBV24-1 and TRBJ2-3; the match to TRBD2 covers 15 bases. The ends lost 3 bases at V and 2 bases at J; junction bases unmatched: 2. Germline lookup yields CDR1 KGHDR and CDR2 SFDVKD. The CDR3 runs 17 residues. The CDR3: CATSDGTSGRITDTQYF. The DNA for the CDR3 is TGTGCCACCAGTGATGGGACTAGCGGGAGGATCACAGATACGCAGTATTTT.

The chain uses TRBV11-2 and TRBJ1-1, with D possibly TRBD1 on 6 matching bases. Trimming stripped 2 bases from V and 8 bases from J, with 21 bases between. The germline CDR1 and CDR2 sequences are SGHAT and FQNNGV. The CDR3 loop spans 16 amino acids. The CDR3 bases are TGTGCCAGCAGCTTATCATGGGACATAGCTGCCAGGGAAGCTTTCTTT. Encoded protein: CASSLSWDIAAREAFF.

The CDR3 nucleotides read TGTGCCAGCAGCCCGCGGGATTTCTCTGGGGCCAACGTCCTGACTTTC. This gives the protein CASSPRDFSGANVLTF. The chain uses TRBV3-1 (or the pseudogene TRBV3-2) and TRBJ2-6, with D perhaps matching TRBD2 (6 bases). CDR1 is LGHDT and CDR2 is YNNKEL in the germline V gene (reference sequence). Trimming removed 4 bases from V and 0 bases from J, with 10 bases in between. The CDR3 is 16 amino acids.